The present entry profiles one T cell receptor (beta chain) with its context. Antigen: not known. Between the trimmed V and J ends, which lost 1 base and 3 bases, there was a span of 12 bases. The CDR3 has 15 residues. Germline loops: CDR1 MNHNS, CDR2 SASEGT. The record originates from a study of CD4+ T cells in melanoma. The table came from immunoSEQ multiplex PCR; TCRdb's copy has only in-frame clones and leaves some out. The sample consists of about 22,000 clones, around 80% of them appearing once. Study-level points and caveats: CD8+ T cell, macrophage and B cell function reportedly correlated with neoantigen-specific CD4+ T cells.

The rearrangement joins TRBV6-1 to TRBJ1-2, with a possible D match to TRBD1 (5 bases). The TCR sequence derives from a human donor with melanoma. The sequencing sample was made of cells from a culture (not recorded whether cultured in vitro). In DNA, the CDR3 is TGTGCCAGCAGTGAAGGCCGGGGGAGGGACTATGGCTACACCTTC. Protein sequence: CASSEGRGRDYGYTF.